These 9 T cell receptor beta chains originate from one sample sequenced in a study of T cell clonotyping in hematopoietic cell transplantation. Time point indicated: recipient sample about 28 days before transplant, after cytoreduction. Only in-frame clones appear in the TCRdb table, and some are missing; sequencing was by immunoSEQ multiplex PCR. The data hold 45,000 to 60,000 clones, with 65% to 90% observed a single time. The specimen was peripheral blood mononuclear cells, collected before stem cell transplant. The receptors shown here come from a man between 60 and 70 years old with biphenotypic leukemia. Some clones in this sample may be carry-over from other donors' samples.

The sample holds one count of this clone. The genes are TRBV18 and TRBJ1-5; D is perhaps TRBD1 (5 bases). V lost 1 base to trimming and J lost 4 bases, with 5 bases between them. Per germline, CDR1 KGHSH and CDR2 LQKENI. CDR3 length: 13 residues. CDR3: CASSPRGNQPQHF. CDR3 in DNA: TGTGCCAGCTCACCACGGGGGAATCAGCCCCAGCATTTT.

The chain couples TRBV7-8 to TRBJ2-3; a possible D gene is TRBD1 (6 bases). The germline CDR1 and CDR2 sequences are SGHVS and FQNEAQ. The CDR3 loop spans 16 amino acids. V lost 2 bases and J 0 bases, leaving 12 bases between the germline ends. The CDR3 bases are TGTGCCAGCAGCTTATATGGGACAACTAGCACAGATACGCAGTATTTT. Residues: CASSLYGTTSTDTQYF. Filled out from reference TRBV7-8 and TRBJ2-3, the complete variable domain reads GAGVSQSPRYKVAKRGQDVALRCDPISGHVSLFWYQQALGQGPEFLTYFQNEAQLDKSGLPSDRFFAERPEGSVSTLKIQRTQQEDSAVYLCASSLYGTTSTDTQYFGPGTRLTVL.

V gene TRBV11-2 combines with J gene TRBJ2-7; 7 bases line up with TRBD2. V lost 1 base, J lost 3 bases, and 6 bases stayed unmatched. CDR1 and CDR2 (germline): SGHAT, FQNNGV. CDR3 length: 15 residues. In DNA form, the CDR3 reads TGTGCCAGCAGCTTAGTATCCGGGGGGTACTACGAGCAGTACTTC. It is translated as CASSLVSGGYYEQYF.

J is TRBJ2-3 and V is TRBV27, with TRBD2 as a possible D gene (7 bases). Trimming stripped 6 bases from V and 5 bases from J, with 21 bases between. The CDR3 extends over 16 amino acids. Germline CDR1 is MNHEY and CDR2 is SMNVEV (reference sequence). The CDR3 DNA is TGTGCCAGCAGATACTGGGGGGGGCAGCACGGAGATACGCAGTATTTT. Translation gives CASRYWGGQHGDTQYF.

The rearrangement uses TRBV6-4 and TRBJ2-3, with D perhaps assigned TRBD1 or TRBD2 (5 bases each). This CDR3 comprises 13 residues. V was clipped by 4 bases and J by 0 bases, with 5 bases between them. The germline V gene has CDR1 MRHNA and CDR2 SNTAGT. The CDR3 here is CASSGDSTDTQYF. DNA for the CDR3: TGTGCCAGCAGTGGGGACAGCACAGATACGCAGTATTTT.

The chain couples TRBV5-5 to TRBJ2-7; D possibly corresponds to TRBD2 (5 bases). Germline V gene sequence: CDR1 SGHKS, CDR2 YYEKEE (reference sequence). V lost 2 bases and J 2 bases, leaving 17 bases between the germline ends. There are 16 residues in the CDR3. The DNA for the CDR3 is TGTGCCAGCAGCTTCGGCGGCTTGAGCGGAACCTACGAGCAGTACTTC. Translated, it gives CASSFGGLSGTYEQYF.

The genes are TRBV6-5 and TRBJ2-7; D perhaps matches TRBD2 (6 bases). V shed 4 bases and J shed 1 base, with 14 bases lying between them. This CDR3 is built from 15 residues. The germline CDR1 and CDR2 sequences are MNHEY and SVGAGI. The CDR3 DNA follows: TGTGCCAGCAGTTCGGGACTCGCTATGTCCTACGAGCAGTACTTC. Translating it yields CASSSGLAMSYEQYF.

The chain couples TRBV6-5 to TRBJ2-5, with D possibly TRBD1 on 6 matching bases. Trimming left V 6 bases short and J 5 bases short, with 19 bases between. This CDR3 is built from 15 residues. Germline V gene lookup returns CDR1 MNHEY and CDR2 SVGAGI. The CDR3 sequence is CASRLTGGGYETQYF. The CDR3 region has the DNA TGTGCCAGCAGGCTGACAGGAGGTGGATACGAGACCCAGTACTTC.

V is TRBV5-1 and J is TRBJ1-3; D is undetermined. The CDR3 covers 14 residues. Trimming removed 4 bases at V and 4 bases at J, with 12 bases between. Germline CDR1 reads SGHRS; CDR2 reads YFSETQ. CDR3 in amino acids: CASSSWWGGNTIYF. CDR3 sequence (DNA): TGCGCCAGCAGCAGTTGGTGGGGAGGAAACACCATATATTTT. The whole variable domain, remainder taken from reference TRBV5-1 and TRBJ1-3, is KAGVTQTPRYLIKTRGQQVTLSCSPISGHRSVSWYQQTPGQGLQFLFEYFSETQRNKGNFPGRFSGRQFSNSRSEMNVSTLELGDSALYLCASSSWWGGNTIYFGEGSWLTVV.